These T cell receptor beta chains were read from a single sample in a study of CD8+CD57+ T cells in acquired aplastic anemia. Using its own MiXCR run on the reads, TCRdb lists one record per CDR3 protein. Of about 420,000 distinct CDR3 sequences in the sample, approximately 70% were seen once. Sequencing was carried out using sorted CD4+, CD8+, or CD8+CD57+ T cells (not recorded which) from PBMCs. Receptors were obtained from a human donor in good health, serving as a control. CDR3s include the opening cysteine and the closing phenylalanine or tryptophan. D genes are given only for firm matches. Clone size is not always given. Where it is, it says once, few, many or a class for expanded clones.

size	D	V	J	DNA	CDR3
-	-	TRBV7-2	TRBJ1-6	TGTGCCAGCAGCCAGAAGACAGTTAGCTCCTATAATTACCCCCTCCACTTT	CASSQKTVSSYNYPLHF
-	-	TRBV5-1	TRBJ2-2	TGTGCCAGCAGCTTTGGACAAGACCCCGGGGAGCTGTTTTTT	CASSFGQDPGELFF
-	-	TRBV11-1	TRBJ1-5	TGTGCCAGTAGTGTACGGGGGCGGGGGGCGCCGGGCAATCAGCCCCAGCATTTT	CASSVRGRGAPGNQPQHF
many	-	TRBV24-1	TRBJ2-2	TGTGCCACCAGCCCTTCGGGGTCAGGGCTGGGCGGGGAGCTGTTTTTT	CATSPSGSGLGGELFF
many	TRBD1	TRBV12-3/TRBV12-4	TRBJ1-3	TGTGCCAGCAGGAGAACAGGGGTAGACACCATATATTTT	CASRRTGVDTIYF
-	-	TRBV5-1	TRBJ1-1	TGCGCCAGCAGCCTGGCGGGGGGCGATAAAGCTTTCTTT	CASSLAGGDKAFF
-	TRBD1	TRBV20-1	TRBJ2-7	TGCAGTGCTAGAACCGGACAGGCGTACTCCTACGAGCAGTACTTC	CSARTGQAYSYEQYF
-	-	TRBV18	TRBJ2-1	TGTGCCGGCCCCGACGTGGGACAGTTCTTC	CAGPDVGQFF
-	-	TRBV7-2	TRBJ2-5	TGTGCCAGCAGCTTAGTGGTGGGGGGAGAGACCCAGTACTTC	CASSLVVGGETQYF
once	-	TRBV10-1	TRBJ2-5	TGCGCCAGCAGCCGGACTCGCGGCGACAATGAGCAGTACTTT	CASSRTRGDNEQYF
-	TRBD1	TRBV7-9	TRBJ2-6	TGTGCCAGCAGCTTAACAGGGGGACGACTCCTAGGGGCCAACGTCCTGACTTTC	CASSLTGGRLLGANVLTF
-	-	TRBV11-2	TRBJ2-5	TGTGCCAGCAACTTAGCGACAGGCGAGGAGACCCAGTACTTC	CASNLATGEETQYF
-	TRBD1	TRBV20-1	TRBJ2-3	TGCAGTGCTATCGACAGACAGGGGTACACAGATACGCAGTATTTT	CSAIDRQGYTDTQYF
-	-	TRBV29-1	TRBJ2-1	TGCAGCGTTATAGGGACCGAGAACCCTGAGACCCAGTTCTTC	CSVIGTENPETQFF
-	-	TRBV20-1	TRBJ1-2	TGCAGTGCTAGAGTTTTACGGGGTCCGGCCTTC	CSARVLRGPAF
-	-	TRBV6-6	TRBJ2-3	TGTGCCAGCAGTGGTCGACAGGCTAGCACAGATACGCAGTATTTT	CASSGRQASTDTQYF
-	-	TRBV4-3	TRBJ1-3	TGCGCCAGCAGAGAATTCGCAGCGGGGGGAAACACCATATATTTT	CASREFAAGGNTIYF
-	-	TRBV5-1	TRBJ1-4	TGTGCCAGCAGCCCCCCAGGGAATGAAAAACTGTTTTTT	CASSPPGNEKLFF
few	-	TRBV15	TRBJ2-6	TGTGCCACCAGCAGGCATTATCAGGGTGAGGCCAACGTCCTGACTTTC	CATSRHYQGEANVLTF
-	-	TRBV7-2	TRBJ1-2	TGTGCCAGCAGCTTTTTTGAGGGCCTTGGGGAAGGCTACACCTTC	CASSFFEGLGEGYTF
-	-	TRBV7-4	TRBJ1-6	TGTGCTAGCAGCGTACAGCAGCCCTCACCCCTCCACTTT	CASSVQQPSPLHF
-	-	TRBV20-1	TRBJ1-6	TGCAGTGCTAGAGATCTTATGGGAGGGGATAATTCACCCCTCCACTTT	CSARDLMGGDNSPLHF
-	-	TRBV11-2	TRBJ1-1	TGTGCCAGCAGCCAGGGACAAAGGGCGGACACTGAAGCTTTCTTT	CASSQGQRADTEAFF
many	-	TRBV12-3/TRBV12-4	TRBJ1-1	TGTGCCAGCAGTGTATATTCCAACACTGAAGCTTTCTTT	CASSVYSNTEAFF
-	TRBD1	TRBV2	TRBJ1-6	TGTGCCAGCAAATACAGGGGTAATTCGCCCCTCCACTTT	CASKYRGNSPLHF
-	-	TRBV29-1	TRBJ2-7	TGCAGCGTCGAAGATCTTCGGAGGTCTCACGTGCAGTACTTC	CSVEDLRRSHVQYF
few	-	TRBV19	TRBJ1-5	TGTGCCAGTAAGTTGGGGCCTAGCAATCAGCCCCAGCATTTT	CASKLGPSNQPQHF
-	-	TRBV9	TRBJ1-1	TGTGCCAGCAGCGTTACAAGTGGGACTGAAGCTTTCTTT	CASSVTSGTEAFF
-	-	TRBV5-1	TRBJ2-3	TGCGCCAGCAGCTTGGCCGAGGGAAAAGATACGCAGTATTTT	CASSLAEGKDTQYF
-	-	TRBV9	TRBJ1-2	TGCGCCAGCAGATGGGGGGCTGAAGGCTACACCTTC	CASRWGAEGYTF
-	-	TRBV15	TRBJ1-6	TGTGCCAGCAGCTATGAAAGCTCCTATAGTCCCCACCTCTACTTT	CASSYESSYSPHLYF